This is a list of T cell receptor beta chains from one sample in a study of radiotherapy plus CTLA-4 blockade in lung cancer. TCRdb's table, derived via immunoSEQ multiplex PCR, lists solely in-frame clones and lacks some. The data contain 40,000 to 45,000 clones, approximately 77% of them singletons. The material sequenced was peripheral blood, taken from a patient treated with radiotherapy plus ipilimumab. These receptors were taken from a human donor with non-small cell lung cancer whose response to radiotherapy plus ipilimumab could not be evaluated. The CDR3 runs from the conserved cysteine through the conserved F or W.

length: 16
V: TRBV5-1
J: TRBJ2-3
CDR3: CASSLEGETDTDTQYF

length: 15
V: TRBV7-9
J: TRBJ1-1
CDR3: CASSSPGGVGTEAFF

length: 12
V: TRBV6-6
J: TRBJ2-1
CDR3: CASSSQGNEQFF

length: 15
V: TRBV18
J: TRBJ2-1
CDR3: CASSSSMPNYNEQFF

length: 18
V: TRBV21-1
J: TRBJ2-5
CDR3: CASGIWVRLAGAGGTQYF

length: 14
V: TRBV6-5
J: TRBJ2-7
CDR3: CASSYSHPGYEQYF

length: 21
V: TRBV10-2
J: TRBJ2-7
CDR3: CASSEPNISGRPSKTSYEQYF

length: 15
V: TRBV28
J: TRBJ2-2
CDR3: CASSRGQHNRGELFF

length: 14
V: TRBV5-4
J: TRBJ1-3
CDR3: CASSATGDGNTIYF

length: 16
V: TRBV7-9
J: TRBJ1-2
CDR3: CASSLWPRGPSYGYTF

length: 17
V: TRBV28
J: TRBJ2-2
CDR3: CASSPLGASGNTGELFF

length: 15
V: TRBV6-5
J: TRBJ1-5
CDR3: CASKPGQGIYQPQHF

length: 14
V: TRBV7-9
J: TRBJ2-5
CDR3: CASRGSAGGETQYF

length: 12
V: TRBV30
J: .
CDR3: CASPGTGGEQYF

length: 12
V: TRBV7-9
J: TRBJ2-1
CDR3: CASSLGVGAEFF

length: 16
V: TRBV6-1
J: TRBJ1-6
CDR3: CASSAGTGFFNSPLHF

length: 14
V: TRBV6-6
J: .
CDR3: CASSYQEVDYEQYF

length: 15
V: TRBV28
J: TRBJ1-1
CDR3: CASSNAGAMNTEAFF

length: 13
V: TRBV11-2
J: TRBJ1-3
CDR3: CASRSGSGNTIYF

length: 11
V: TRBV2
J: TRBJ2-1
CDR3: CASSARNEQFF

length: 15
V: TRBV2
J: TRBJ1-1
CDR3: CASSLLGDLNTEAFF

length: 11
V: TRBV20-1
J: TRBJ2-7
CDR3: CSWGGRYEQYF

length: 13
V: TRBV18
J: TRBJ2-1
CDR3: CASSRAGRNEQFF

length: 14
V: TRBV19
J: TRBJ2-3
CDR3: CASSPPYTTDTQYF

length: 14
V: TRBV9
J: TRBJ2-7
CDR3: CASSVDGRFYEQYF

length: 13
V: TRBV7-3
J: TRBJ2-1
CDR3: CASSLTGVDEQFF

length: 17
V: TRBV28
J: TRBJ2-3
CDR3: CASSFPQRAGPTDTQYF

length: 17
V: TRBV5-1
J: TRBJ1-2
CDR3: CASSLDLVTTGAYGYTF

length: 16
V: TRBV19
J: TRBJ1-1
CDR3: CASSTPDRAMNTEAFF

length: 13
V: TRBV5-1
J: TRBJ2-7
CDR3: CASSFGRGREQYF

length: 14
V: TRBV10-3
J: TRBJ2-1
CDR3: CAISSDKSYNEQFF

length: 13
V: TRBV30
J: TRBJ1-5
CDR3: CAWSGQGVLPQHF

length: 14
V: TRBV7-8
J: TRBJ2-2
CDR3: CAAQRGPSYQELFF

length: 16
V: TRBV4-2
J: TRBJ2-5
CDR3: CASSPGLAGGGETQYF

length: 17
V: TRBV9
J: TRBJ1-3
CDR3: CASSVVPTGLAGNTIYF

length: 16
V: TRBV4-3
J: TRBJ2-2
CDR3: CASSQDPGVVYGELFF

length: 19
V: TRBV28
J: TRBJ2-7
CDR3: CASSSTFERPFQYSYEQYF

length: 14
V: TRBV6-1
J: TRBJ1-3
CDR3: CASSAEGYGNTIYF

length: 16
V: TRBV5-4
J: TRBJ1-2
CDR3: CASSGSSFKGGRGYTF

length: 14
V: TRBV7-2
J: TRBJ2-3
CDR3: CASSLVAGGGGQYF